This TCR beta chain appears in the sequencing data of a study of cytomegalovirus exposure and HLA in healthy donors (dated by TCRdb to about 2017). The study in broad terms: An earlier analysis of several hundred of the donors reported 250 to 350 Gb of sequence data and roughly 110 million unique TCR beta sequences from some 180 million T cells. HLA typing included class I and class II loci at four-digit resolution. Every discovery cohort repertoire had been produced on one sequencing platform. The later analysis used no new phenotypic data to find candidate immune exposures, relying instead on TCR beta sequences and their occurrence across donors. Across around 400 genotyped donors of the cohort, an average of about 240,000 unique TCR beta nucleotide sequences per donor were sequenced, and 15% to 20% of those sequences were non-productive. Approximately 300 gigabases of sequencing data and approximately 92 million unique TCR sequences made up an early release that covered fewer than 650 HLA-typed donors. Besides the first cohort of around 670 subjects, a separate validation cohort made up of 120 different subjects was used. To predict cytomegalovirus infection status, the study brought together high-throughput TCR immunosequencing, statistical association of individual TCRs with disease status, and machine learning. An earlier analysis of some 500 of the donors used high-throughput TCR beta sequencing to judge whether each TCR beta V gene segment behaved as functional or pseudogenic. The aim of the study was to test whether cataloging public T cell receptors could identify signatures of past pathogen exposure. A later genetic analysis used genome-wide SNP genotypes for about 60% of the roughly 670 donors, treating that subset as a discovery cohort. In a later analysis, previously published TCR beta repertoires from more than 500 donors were re-analyzed and high-resolution HLA genotyping was added so that TCR occurrence patterns could be studied. About 5 DR-DQ haplotypes were handled as single units for association and clustering, since linkage in the cohort was strong. The number of typed donors differed by locus: about 620-640 for A, B, C, DRB1 and DQB1; 522 for DQA1; approximately 610 for DPA1; and roughly 490 for DPB1. The study used immunosequencing to profile the T cell repertoires of 670 or so subjects and linked those repertoires to cytomegalovirus serostatus. Donor age, sex, ethnicity and CMV serostatus were compiled together with the repertoire data. Of the roughly 420 genotyped donors, more than 75% were placed in the genetic ancestry cluster associated with self-reported Caucasian donors. The full study reports these points: A later genetic analysis associated a missense DCLRE1C variant with V-gene and J-gene trimming of TCR beta chains, and an independent cohort replicated the association. According to a later analysis, parvovirus B19, influenza, CMV and Epstein-Barr virus appeared linked to several top co-occurrence clusters. A later genetic analysis reported fewer N-insertions in productive TCRs among donors in an Asian-associated ancestry cluster than the roughly 690-donor mean. Because HLA typing was missing for some donors at each locus, association tests included only the typed subset. According to a later analysis, TCR association rates differed among HLA loci, with DRB1 alleles showing the most associated TCRs and HLA-C alleles showing the fewest. The authors suggested that the approach could potentially be extended to other disease states and immunological phenotypes. At a false discovery rate of 0.05, a later analysis linked 16,951 TCR beta sequences to specific HLA alleles. Cytomegalovirus status was reported to be diagnosed by the classifier with high specificity and sensitivity in both the original and validation cohorts. Because the 87-base-pair reads could not distinguish some IMGT-functional V segments, including TRBV6-2 and TRBV6-3, those segments were excluded. This cohort had only TCR beta chains sequenced, and the lack of alpha or paired-chain data limited which features could be detected. A cluster of highly shared sequence variants was judged likely to represent a technical artifact of the sequencing pipeline. The earlier analysis of a few hundred of the donors excluded fewer than 20 rarely observed V segments, including chromosome 9 orphons, because counts were too low. A further reported finding was that TCR beta sequences accurately predicted the HLA-A and HLA-B alleles for most subjects in the first cohort. Linkage disequilibrium might explain the correlated functional status among segregating V segments, but an unknown experimental factor could not be excluded. Most CMV-associated TCR beta chains appeared to be HLA-restricted in a later analysis, and the HLA associations seemed to be driven largely by CMV exposure. An earlier analysis of 587 of the donors showed that most TCR beta V segments appeared in productive rearrangements either about 90% or about 30% of the time, which broadly matched IMGT annotations. Compared with equally common non-associated chains, HLA-associated TCR beta chains in a later analysis were more clonally expanded and had lower generation probabilities. Most TCR sequences were seen in very few donors, while some public TCRs were found in many individuals. A few of the identified cytomegalovirus-associated TCR beta chains were confirmed in vitro to be specific for cytomegalovirus antigens. The study gave a list of about 160 TCR beta chains associated with cytomegalovirus. Strong co-occurrence of HLA alleles, especially DR and DQ, made assigning TCR associations to individual alleles difficult. The only immune exposure information available for the cohort was CMV serostatus. The presence/absence analyses assumed that sequencing depth was roughly uniform across donors, and that assumption may not be true.

With respect to this clone: Its antigen has not been determined. Qualities for individual bases were not recorded, and no much larger clone is one base off.

A distance of 8 bases separates the germline ends of V and J, which lose 5 bases and 5 bases respectively. The CDR3 covers 12 residues, taking in both the cysteine and the phenylalanine. Of all the DNA, just the CDR3 is kept, 36 bases in frame from base 1. Sequences SGHVS (CDR1) and FQNEAQ (CDR2) are obtained from the germline V gene. In total, over 600 healthy bone marrow donors made up the cohort. At the time of sampling, every cohort member was nominally healthy, though immune exposures that went unrecorded were likely present. The donor tested CMV seronegative and was one of the 352 seronegative cohort members. Each donor provided a peripheral blood sample, and peripheral blood mononuclear cells were used for TCR beta sequencing. The Qiagen DNeasy Blood Extraction Kit was used to extract genomic DNA from the blood cell samples. Library creation used the immunoSEQ multiplex PCR assay. For the multiplex PCR, a mixture combining 60 forward primers for TCR Vbeta segments and 13 reverse primers for TCR Jbeta segments was used. Amplification of the CDR3 region of rearranged TCR beta genes was performed with a multiplex PCR assay on genomic DNA. On the Illumina HiSeq System, the amplified TCR beta libraries were sequenced as 87-base-pair reads. As for the original processing: Across the 500 to 850 repertoires, a later analysis counted tens of millions of unique TCR beta chains, roughly 11 million of which were shared by at least two donors. A nearest-neighbor algorithm error-corrected the raw reads and collapsed the reads into unique sequences, merging closely related sequences to remove PCR and sequencing errors. Alignment of CDR3 sequences to IMGT reference sequences was used to assign V, D and J gene segments. For a sequence to be retained, at least a six-nucleotide match to both a V gene segment and a J gene segment was required. A rearrangement was called productive if the CDR3 had no stop codons and remained in frame with V and J, and every other rearrangement was called non-productive. Following IMGT convention, CDR3 was defined as the stretch from the second conserved V-encoded cysteine to the conserved J-encoded phenylalanine. The earlier analysis of about 530 of the donors excluded any sequence lacking an unambiguous match to a single V gene segment. In an earlier analysis of several hundred of the donors, V segments were called functional above 56.7% productive rearrangements and were called segregating when the between-donor standard deviation exceeded 5%. To diagnose cytomegalovirus status from the catalog of TCR beta chain sequences, a statistical classification framework was built. In a later analysis, TCR nucleotide sequences were compared against IMGT/GENE-DB human TR gene sequences so that V and J genes could be assigned. In a later analysis, CDR3 sequences and most-parsimonious VDJ recombination scenarios were assigned using the TCRdist pipeline. In a later analysis, each TCR beta chain was defined by its CDR3 amino acid sequence together with its V-gene family, and reads lacking a unique V-gene family were excluded. A later analysis removed over 500 highly shared, low-generation-probability nucleotide sequences to deal with suspected cross-contamination and a sequencing artifact. In a later analysis, a clonal expansion index was calculated for each public chain from normalized within-repertoire ranks of inferred template counts. In a later analysis, generation probabilities were computed using a VDJ recombination model fitted to out-of-frame rearrangements, and the results were checked against IGoR. In a later analysis, TCR-TCR, TCR-HLA and TCR-CMV co-occurrence was scored with hypergeometric tests, and a repertoire-size bias correction was applied to TCR pairs. To estimate false discovery rates, a later analysis permuted the HLA or CMV assignments 20 times. In a later analysis, co-occurring TCRs were grouped using DBSCAN, with TCRdist sequence similarity added in when clustering inside HLA-allele-positive subsets. For co-occurrence clustering, repertoires with fewer than 30,000 or more than 120,000 public chains were excluded, along with a handful of repertoires with anomalous nucleotide sharing. Imported from immuneACCESS, the table was reduced by TCRdb to in-frame sequences with V and J called. These copies leave out some clones; in studies compared against another copy, an unresolved V gene accounts for under half, and the cause of the remainder is not known. The V and J calls and the clone size are those of that table, but D and trimming were determined from the DNA. A total of 130,000 or so clones appear in this sample, roughly three quarters of them only once. Approximately 1.5% of the sample goes to the ten largest clones.

Sequenced sample: PBMCs. This clonotype was sampled from a woman aged 18 to 35 in good health and CMV-seronegative. The sequence joins TRBV7-8 to TRBJ2-3; there is no confident call for the D gene. The CDR3 reads CASSLSGDTQYF. The DNA reads TGTGCCAGCAGCCTCTCCGGAGATACGCAGTATTTT.